The rows below give T cell receptor beta chains drawn from one sample of a study of OX40 agonist ivuxolimab in advanced cancers. Only in-frame clones appear in the TCRdb table, and some are missing; sequencing was by immunoSEQ multiplex PCR. The sample records tens of thousands of clones, approximately 90% being singletons. Here the sequenced sample was CD4+ or CD8+ T cells sorted from blood, taken in a trial of the OX40 agonist ivuxolimab. The receptors stem from an adult with an advanced solid tumor such as melanoma, head and neck, liver or kidney cancer. Both conserved end residues are part of each CDR3. D genes are given only for firm matches. The size entry is marked missing in some rows and otherwise reads once, few, many or a size class.

J gene,CDR3 length,clone size,V gene,D gene,CDR3 protein,CDR3 DNA
TRBJ2-1,14,NA,TRBV18,NA,CASSTEEDEPEQFF,TGTGCCAGCTCGACCGAGGAGGACGAACCTGAGCAGTTCTTC
TRBJ2-2,15,NA,TRBV9,TRBD2,CASSGSGRSAGELFF,TGTGCCAGCAGCGGTAGCGGGAGATCGGCCGGGGAGCTGTTTTTT
TRBJ1-1,11,NA,TRBV19,NA,CASSTVTEAFF,TGTGCCAGTAGTACCGTCACTGAAGCTTTCTTT
TRBJ2-3,16,NA,TRBV6-6,TRBD2,CASRPGTSGGLDTQYF,TGTGCCAGCAGACCCGGGACTAGCGGGGGGTTAGATACGCAGTATTTT
TRBJ2-7,13,NA,TRBV27,NA,CASSLSVPYEQYF,TGTGCCAGCAGTTTATCGGTCCCCTACGAGCAGTACTTC
TRBJ2-3,12,NA,TRBV9,NA,CASSVVDDTQYF,TGTGCCAGCAGCGTAGTAGACGATACGCAGTATTTT
TRBJ2-7,12,NA,TRBV10-3,NA,CAITTRGYEQYF,TGTGCCATCACCACCCGGGGTTACGAGCAGTACTTC
TRBJ1-5,14,NA,TRBV27,NA,CASSLVGDNQPQHF,TGTGCCAGCAGTTTAGTAGGGGACAATCAGCCCCAGCATTTT
TRBJ1-2,17,NA,TRBV25-1,NA,CASSEWAGDSGNYGYTF,TGTGCCAGCAGTGAGTGGGCCGGGGATAGTGGGAACTATGGCTACACCTTC
TRBJ1-4,12,NA,TRBV18,NA,CASSTVEEKLFF,TGTGCCAGCTCAACGGTTGAGGAAAAACTGTTTTTT
TRBJ1-2,16,NA,TRBV11-3,NA,CASSFVLGLKNYGYTF,TGTGCCAGCAGCTTCGTGCTAGGGTTGAAGAACTATGGCTACACCTTC
TRBJ1-1,14,once,TRBV6-5,NA,CASSYEGVITEAFF,TGTGCCAGCAGTTACGAAGGGGTGATCACTGAAGCTTTCTTT
TRBJ1-5,14,once,TRBV30,TRBD1,CAWSSGQPDQPQHF,TGTGCCTGGAGCTCGGGACAGCCGGATCAGCCCCAGCATTTT
TRBJ2-3,17,NA,TRBV28,TRBD2,CASSSLTLAGETDTQYF,TGTGCCAGCAGTTCCTTGACCCTAGCGGGAGAGACAGATACGCAGTATTTT
TRBJ2-4,15,NA,TRBV9,TRBD1,CASSASGGAGNIQYF,TGTGCCAGCAGCGCCTCAGGGGGCGCGGGAAACATTCAGTACTTC
TRBJ2-3,16,NA,TRBV6-5,TRBD2,CASSYSITGGTDTQYF,TGTGCCAGCAGTTACTCGATTACGGGAGGGACAGATACGCAGTATTTT
TRBJ2-2,15,NA,TRBV28,TRBD2,CASSFWREPTGELFF,TGTGCCAGCAGTTTCTGGCGGGAGCCCACCGGGGAGCTGTTTTTT
TRBJ2-1,13,once,TRBV11-2,NA,CASSPVAINEQFF,TGTGCCAGCAGCCCTGTGGCTATCAATGAGCAGTTCTTC
TRBJ2-3,15,NA,TRBV6-5,TRBD2,CASSYLAGNTDTQYF,TGTGCCAGCAGTTACTTAGCGGGGAACACAGATACGCAGTATTTT
TRBJ2-7,14,once,TRBV4-1,NA,CASSQAQAGYEQYF,TGCGCCAGCAGCCAGGCCCAGGCGGGTTACGAGCAGTACTTC
TRBJ2-1,15,NA,TRBV28,NA,CASRKRQTTYNEQFF,TGTGCCAGCAGAAAAAGACAGACTACTTACAATGAGCAGTTCTTC
TRBJ1-1,14,NA,TRBV6-6,NA,CASSPRGGGTEAFF,TGTGCCAGCAGTCCCCGGGGAGGGGGCACTGAAGCTTTCTTT
TRBJ2-7,14,NA,TRBV7-9,TRBD2,CASSPGLGSYEQYF,TGTGCCAGCAGCCCGGGACTAGGTTCCTACGAGCAGTACTTC
TRBJ2-5,13,NA,TRBV29-1,NA,CSAEGVLGETQYF,TGCAGCGCCGAAGGGGTGTTGGGAGAGACCCAGTACTTC
TRBJ1-4,14,NA,TRBV28,NA,CASSLRASLSTLFF,TGTGCCAGCAGTTTACGGGCTTCTCTATCGACACTGTTTTTT
TRBJ1-4,12,once,TRBV14,NA,CASSQDQFSRIF,TGTGCCAGCAGCCAAGATCAGTTTAGCAGGATTTTT
TRBJ2-7,16,NA,TRBV6-5,TRBD2,CASSYGTSGGSYEQYF,TGTGCCAGCAGTTACGGAACTAGCGGGGGATCCTACGAGCAGTACTTC
TRBJ2-3,16,NA,TRBV4-2,TRBD1,CASSQANRGLGDTQYF,TGTGCCAGCAGCCAAGCCAACAGGGGGCTGGGAGATACGCAGTATTTT
TRBJ2-3,16,NA,TRBV27,TRBD2,CASSLSSGRSTDTQYF,TGTGCCAGCAGTTTATCAAGCGGGAGAAGCACAGATACGCAGTATTTT
TRBJ2-1,15,once,TRBV6-5,NA,CASSREGWADNEQFF,TGTGCCAGCAGCCGCGAAGGGTGGGCGGACAATGAGCAGTTCTTC
TRBJ2-2,15,NA,TRBV7-3,TRBD1,CASSSAGTDTGELFF,TGTGCCAGCAGCTCCGCCGGGACAGACACCGGGGAGCTGTTTTTT
TRBJ2-7,16,once,TRBV2,TRBD2,CASSAPGTSLLDEQYF,TGTGCCAGCAGTGCCCCCGGGACTAGCCTTCTCGACGAGCAGTACTTC
TRBJ2-5,16,NA,TRBV9,NA,CASSVESQGRRETQYF,TGTGCCAGCAGCGTAGAGTCGCAGGGAAGACGTGAGACCCAGTACTTC
TRBJ2-1,15,NA,TRBV2,TRBD2,CASSDTSVGYNEQFF,TGTGCCAGCAGTGATACTAGCGTGGGGTACAATGAGCAGTTCTTC
TRBJ2-7,13,NA,TRBV27,NA,CASTGGSSYEQYF,TGTGCCAGCACCGGGGGAAGTTCCTACGAGCAGTACTTC
TRBJ2-7,10,NA,TRBV20-1,NA,CSARGHEQYF,TGCAGTGCTAGAGGGCATGAGCAGTACTTC
TRBJ2-7,15,NA,TRBV9,NA,CASSVGNTAVYEQYF,TGTGCCAGCAGCGTAGGAAATACGGCAGTCTACGAGCAGTACTTC
TRBJ2-7,16,NA,TRBV29-1,TRBD1,CSVEGLGTGDAYEQYF,TGCAGCGTTGAGGGCCTGGGGACAGGGGACGCCTACGAGCAGTACTTC
TRBJ2-3,12,NA,TRBV7-9,TRBD2,CASSRLADTQYF,TGTGCCAGCAGCCGACTAGCGGATACGCAGTATTTT
TRBJ2-5,14,NA,TRBV19,NA,CASSSRQVQETQYF,TGTGCCAGTAGTTCTAGACAGGTCCAAGAGACCCAGTACTTC
TRBJ2-3,16,NA,TRBV5-1,TRBD2,CASSFSGAPVTDTQYF,TGCGCCAGCAGCTTTAGCGGGGCCCCCGTCACAGATACGCAGTATTTT
TRBJ2-5,15,NA,TRBV5-6,NA,CASSLVSSYQETQYF,TGTGCCAGCAGCTTGGTCAGTTCGTACCAAGAGACCCAGTACTTC
TRBJ2-3,16,NA,TRBV4-1,TRBD2,CASSQPLGGLSDTQYF,TGCGCCAGCAGCCAGCCTCTGGGAGGGCTGTCAGATACGCAGTATTTT
TRBJ1-3,15,NA,TRBV19,NA,CASSIVPHSGNTIYF,TGTGCCAGTAGTATAGTTCCACACTCTGGAAACACCATATATTTT
TRBJ2-7,12,NA,TRBV11-2,NA,CASSLGDREQYF,TGTGCCAGCAGCCTAGGTGATCGCGAGCAGTACTTC
TRBJ2-5,14,few,TRBV27,NA,CASSLQGTIETQYF,TGTGCCAGCAGCCTACAGGGTACGATTGAGACCCAGTACTTC
TRBJ2-5,16,NA,TRBV5-6,TRBD2,CASSLSPSGIQETQYF,TGTGCCAGCAGTTTATCCCCTAGCGGGATCCAAGAGACCCAGTACTTC
TRBJ2-1,16,NA,TRBV7-2,TRBD2,CASSSPGLAGGSEQFF,TGTGCCAGCAGTTCTCCGGGACTAGCGGGGGGGAGTGAGCAGTTCTTC
TRBJ2-7,15,NA,TRBV11-2,TRBD1,CASSPTGNPTYEQYF,TGTGCCAGCAGCCCGACAGGGAACCCGACCTACGAGCAGTACTTC
TRBJ2-2,15,NA,TRBV6-6,NA,CASSYSGLGTGELFF,TGTGCCAGCAGTTATTCTGGGCTCGGTACCGGGGAGCTGTTTTTT
TRBJ2-3,12,NA,TRBV27,NA,CASSPNSDTQYF,TGTGCCAGCAGTCCCAACTCAGATACGCAGTATTTT
TRBJ1-3,16,NA,TRBV4-1,NA,CASSQYRDPPGNTIYF,TGCGCCAGCAGCCAGTACCGGGACCCGCCTGGAAACACCATATATTTT
TRBJ2-7,16,NA,TRBV7-9,TRBD1,CASSFLDRGRGHEQYF,TGTGCCAGCAGCTTTTTGGACAGGGGAAGAGGACACGAGCAGTACTTC
TRBJ1-4,14,once,TRBV18,NA,CASSPGGNNEKLFF,TGTGCCAGCTCACCCGGTGGAAACAATGAAAAACTGTTTTTT
TRBJ1-4,19,NA,TRBV7-6,NA,CASSLMPPGPDATNEKLFF,TGTGCCAGCAGCTTAATGCCACCGGGACCGGATGCAACTAATGAAAAACTGTTTTTT
TRBJ1-2,11,NA,TRBV29-1,TRBD1,CSAGTGVGYTF,TGCAGCGCCGGGACAGGGGTCGGCTACACCTTC
TRBJ2-1,16,NA,TRBV11-2,NA,CASSPWTGMEGNEQFF,TGTGCCAGCAGCCCCTGGACGGGAATGGAGGGCAATGAGCAGTTCTTC
TRBJ2-5,11,few,TRBV7-3,NA,CASSHGETQYF,TGTGCCAGCAGCCATGGGGAGACCCAGTACTTC
TRBJ2-1,15,NA,TRBV7-3,TRBD2,CASSELAGEGNEQFF,TGTGCCAGCAGCGAACTAGCGGGAGAAGGGAATGAGCAGTTCTTC